These 4 T cell receptor beta chains came from one sample sequenced in a study of shared clonotypes between healthy human individuals. Generated by immunoSEQ multiplex PCR, the TCRdb table keeps only in-frame clones and is missing some. The data show 800,000 or so clones, with 96% seen just once and less than 0.25% held by the top ten. It was CD45RO-negative cells, positively selected for CCR7, that made up naive CD8 cells, with terminally differentiated effector memory CD45RA+ cells excluded. Sequencing was done on a sample of naive CD8+ T cells sorted from blood. The receptors here all came from a man aged 25 to 40 in good health.

The chain joins TRBV9 to TRBJ1-2, with no clear D. V gave up 4 bases and J gave up 14 bases, with 9 bases separating them. The CDR3 runs 9 residues. CDR1 SGDLS and CDR2 YYNGEE come from the germline V gene. CDR3 nucleotides: TGTGCCAGCAGCCCAGGACCGACCTTC. It codes for CASSPGPTF.

The chain combines TRBV28 with TRBJ1-5; 8 nucleotides align to TRBD1. The germline V gene encodes CDR1 MDHEN and CDR2 SYDVKM. J lost 7 bases, V lost 5 bases, and 13 bases had no gene match. The CDR3 contains 16 residues. CDR3 coding DNA: TGTGCCAGCAGTCTAACCGGGACAGGCTTTGGGCAGCCCCAGCATTTT. Amino acid sequence: CASSLTGTGFGQPQHF.

This sequence joins TRBV28 and TRBJ2-5, with unresolved D. The germline V gene encodes CDR1 MDHEN and CDR2 SYDVKM. The germline V and J ends were trimmed by 1 base and 3 bases, with 6 bases remaining between them. This CDR3 is built from 13 residues. The CDR3 sequence is CASSLSLEETQYF. The CDR3, as DNA: TGTGCCAGCAGTTTATCGCTAGAAGAGACCCAGTACTTC.

This clone came up once. J is TRBJ2-7 and V is TRBV29-1, with D perhaps matching TRBD1 (6 bases). CDR1 SQVTM and CDR2 ANQGSEA come from the germline V gene. Trimming pared 1 base from V and 3 bases from J, leaving 13 bases between. CDR3 length: 14 amino acids. CDR3 region: CSVEVRGQNYEQYF. The CDR3, as DNA: TGCAGCGTTGAAGTCAGGGGACAAAACTACGAGCAGTACTTC.